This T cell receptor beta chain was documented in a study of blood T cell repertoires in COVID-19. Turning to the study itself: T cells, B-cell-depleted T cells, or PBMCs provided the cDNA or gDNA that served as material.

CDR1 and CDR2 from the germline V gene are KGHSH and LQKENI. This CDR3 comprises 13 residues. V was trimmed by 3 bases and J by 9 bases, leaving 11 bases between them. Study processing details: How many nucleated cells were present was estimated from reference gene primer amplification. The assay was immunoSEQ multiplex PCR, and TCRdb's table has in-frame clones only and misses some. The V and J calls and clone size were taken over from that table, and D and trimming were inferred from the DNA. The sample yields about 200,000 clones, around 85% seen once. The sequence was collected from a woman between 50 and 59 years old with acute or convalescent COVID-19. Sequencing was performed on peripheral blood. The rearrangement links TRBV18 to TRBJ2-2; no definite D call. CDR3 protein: CASSPSEQRELFF. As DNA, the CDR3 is TGTGCCAGCTCACCCTCGGAGCAGCGGGAGCTGTTTTTT. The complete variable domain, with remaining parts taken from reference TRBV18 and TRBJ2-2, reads NAGVMQNPRHLVRRRGQEARLRCSPMKGHSHVYWYRQLPEEGLKFMVYLQKENIIDESGMPKERFSAEFPKEGPSILRIQQVVRGDSAAYFCASSPSEQRELFFGEGSRLTVL.